Listed here are 23 T cell receptor beta chains from one sample, sequenced in a study of T cells in Graves' hyperthyroidism and ophthalmopathy. It was RNA transcripts that yielded the amplified TCR beta CDR3 regions. HTBI primers were the set used in a first-round RT-PCR of the TCR CDR3. TCRdb reprocessed the multiplex PCR reads via MiXCR and lists one record per CDR3 protein. The sample lists some 650,000 distinct CDR3 sequences; roughly a sixth were seen once. Material: blood. Receptor source: a woman between 40 and 50 years old with Graves' ophthalmopathy.

This clonotype was seen a few times. The J gene is TRBJ2-1, the V gene TRBV5-1; TRBD1 agrees at 9 bases. CDR3 length equals 14 residues. V dropped 4 bases and J dropped 8; count of bases not matched to a gene: 7. Germline CDR1 SGHRS, CDR2 YFSETQ. This CDR3 reads CASSQGQGGYEQFF. For the CDR3, the DNA is TGCGCCAGCAGCCAGGGACAGGGTGGATATGAGCAGTTCTTC.

Comment on this clonotype: A much larger clone differs from this one at a single base, so this may be a read error. The gene calls are TRBV5-1 and TRBJ1-1; TRBD1 agrees at 7 bases. This CDR3 has 14 residues. V lost 1 base to trimming and J lost 3 bases; unmatched junction nucleotides: 3. Germline CDR1 reads SGHRS; CDR2 reads YFSETQ. The CDR3 protein is CASSLSRGDTEAFF. Written as DNA, the CDR3 is TGCGCCAGCAGCTTGAGCAGGGGGGACACTGAAGCTTTCTTT.

V and J are TRBV18 and TRBJ2-1; TRBD1 might be the D (5 bases). V shed 3 bases and J shed 0 bases, with 18 bases lying between them. Germline lookup yields CDR1 KGHSH and CDR2 LQKENI. The CDR3 runs 18 residues. As DNA, the CDR3 is TGTGCCAGCTCACCTCTACCCAAGACAGCCATCTCCTACAATGAGCAGTTCTTC. Protein: CASSPLPKTAISYNEQFF.

This clonotype was recorded at least ten times. This chain connects TRBV5-1 to TRBJ2-5; D unclear. The CDR3 consists of 13 residues. Germline CDR1 and CDR2: SGHRS and YFSETQ. The V and J ends lost 4 bases and 3 bases respectively, with 10 bases between them. CDR3 residues: CASSTGSEETQYF. CDR3 sequence (DNA): TGCGCCAGCAGCACCGGGTCAGAAGAGACCCAGTACTTC.

This clonotype was picked up many times. This sequence joins TRBV5-8 and TRBJ1-5, with D possibly being TRBD1 (6 bases). The germline V gene encodes CDR1 SGHTS and CDR2 YDEGEE. Deletions cut 6 bases from V and 2 bases from J, with 18 bases between. The CDR3 is 16 amino acids. The CDR3 sequence: CASTHPGGGGNQPQHF. The CDR3 DNA sequence: TGTGCCAGCACCCACCCGGGGGGCGGCGGCAATCAGCCCCAGCATTTT.

At least ten counts were recorded for this clonotype. The V call is TRBV11-2, the J call TRBJ2-3; perhaps TRBD2 as D (5 bases). The CDR3 is 15 residues long. Between the trimmed V and J ends, which lost 2 bases and 7 bases, there was a span of 16 bases. Germline CDR1 SGHAT, CDR2 FQNNGV. CDR3: CASSLYPLASYTQYF. In DNA, the CDR3 is TGTGCCAGCAGCTTATACCCTCTAGCCTCGTATACGCAGTATTTT.

This clonotype was seen a few times. The junction and the germline gene differ at one end; a read error may be behind it. The rearrangement uses TRBV7-2 and TRBJ2-2; the match to TRBD2 covers 7 bases. CDR3 size: 18 residues. Germline CDR1 is SGHTA and CDR2 is FQGNSA. The chain's CDR3 is CASSLGSGIRAGTGELVF. CDR3 nucleotide sequence: TGTGCCAGCAGCCTAGGGAGCGGGATCCGGGCAGGCACCGGGGAGCTGGTTTTT.

The chain uses TRBV19 and TRBJ1-1; no clear D gene. Germline V gene lookup returns CDR1 LNHDA and CDR2 SQIVND (reference sequence). The CDR3 loop spans 12 amino acids. V was cut by 9 bases and J by 3 bases, with 11 bases left in between. The CDR3 sequence is CASDGWDTEAFF. The CDR3 nucleotides are TGTGCCAGCGACGGATGGGACACTGAAGCTTTCTTT.

The table lists this clonotype with many counts. The chain carries TRBV28 and TRBJ2-1, with 12 nucleotides matching TRBD2. Trimming took 5 bases from V and 11 from J; bases not matched to a gene: 1. Germline V gene lookup returns CDR1 MDHEN and CDR2 SYDVKM. CDR3 size: 12 residues. The CDR3 region is CASSLAGGQQFF. The CDR3 bases are TGTGCCAGCAGTCTAGCGGGAGGGCAGCAGTTCTTC.

This clonotype was detected many times. The chain recombines TRBV18 with TRBJ1-5, with 9 nucleotides matching TRBD1. Germline V gene lookup returns CDR1 KGHSH and CDR2 LQKENI. The J segment lost 5 bases and the V segment lost 5 bases, leaving 7 bases of the junction unmatched. The CDR3 has 15 amino acids. CDR3 region: CASSNMDRGDQPQHF. CDR3 nucleotides: TGTGCCAGCTCAAATATGGACAGGGGTGATCAGCCCCAGCATTTT.

This clonotype was counted at least ten times. V gene TRBV5-1 combines with J gene TRBJ1-1; D call uncertain. The CDR3 contains 13 residues. Trimming stripped 2 bases from V and 7 bases from J, with 12 bases between. Germline values: CDR1 SGHRS, CDR2 YFSETQ. CDR3 sequence reads: CASSFKGGGEAFF. CDR3 nucleotides: TGCGCCAGCAGCTTCAAAGGCGGTGGTGAAGCTTTCTTT.

This clonotype has at least ten counts. The chain joins TRBV11-2 to TRBJ1-4; D gene uncertain. Germline CDR1 SGHAT, CDR2 FQNNGV. CDR3 size: 14 residues. V lost 2 bases and J lost 3, with 7 bases in between. The CDR3 DNA reads TGTGCCAGCAGCTTAAGCCCCTCTAATGAAAAACTGTTTTTT. Encoded protein: CASSLSPSNEKLFF.

This clonotype was detected a few times. CDR3 DNA sequence: TGTGCCAGCAGAAGCTACGAAGGGTATGGCTACACCTTC. Protein sequence: CASRSYEGYGYTF. The chain joins TRBV27 to TRBJ1-2; D gene ambiguous. Trimming shortened V by 6 bases and J by 5 bases, and 13 bases separated the two germline ends. The length of the CDR3 is 13 residues. The V gene's germline CDR1 is MNHEY and CDR2 SMNVEV (reference sequence).

The rearrangement links TRBV15 to TRBJ1-4; 7 nucleotides align to TRBD1. The CDR3 contains 16 residues. V shed 0 bases and J 8 bases; nucleotides not matched to a gene: 9. Germline values: CDR1 LNHNV, CDR2 YYDKDF (reference sequence). The CDR3 region is CATSRDLRQGREKLFF. The CDR3 nucleotides read TGTGCCACCAGCAGAGACCTTAGACAGGGTCGGGAAAAACTGTTTTTT.

In its sample, this clonotype was seen many times. The chain couples TRBV7-9 to TRBJ1-1; D is unclear. V shed 5 bases and J shed 7 bases, with 11 bases lying between them. Germline CDR1 SEHNR, CDR2 FQNEAQ (reference sequence). The CDR3 loop spans 12 amino acids. CDR3 residues: CASSGEGGEAFF. CDR3 sequence (DNA): TGTGCCAGCAGCGGGGAAGGAGGTGAAGCTTTCTTT.

The chain recombines TRBV6-1 with TRBJ2-1; D unclear. The CDR3 runs 15 residues. V lost 0 bases and J 4 bases, leaving 10 bases between the germline ends. CDR1 MNHNS and CDR2 SASEGT come from the germline V gene. The CDR3 region has the DNA TGTGCCAGCAGTGAAGCGCTGCGGACGTACAATGAGCAGTTCTTC. Its translation: CASSEALRTYNEQFF.

The sample holds a few counts of this clonotype. The V gene is TRBV11-2, the J gene TRBJ2-7; D gene ambiguous. The CDR3 consists of 14 residues. The V end was cut by 2 bases, the J end by 1 base, with 9 bases between. The V gene's germline CDR1 is SGHAT and CDR2 FQNNGV. CDR3 amino acids: CASSLNPGSYEQYF. In nucleotides, the CDR3 is TGTGCCAGCAGCTTAAACCCAGGATCCTACGAGCAGTACTTC.

This clonotype came up many times. This rearrangement joins TRBV7-6 to TRBJ2-3; perhaps TRBD1 as D (6 bases). The germline CDR1 and CDR2 sequences are SGHVS and FNYEAQ. CDR3 size: 17 residues. Trimming cost V 1 base and J 3 bases, with 17 bases left between them. The CDR3 region is CASSLGRWGRGTDTQYF. The CDR3 DNA reads TGTGCCAGCAGCTTAGGTCGATGGGGCAGGGGAACAGATACGCAGTATTTT. The full variable domain, its missing parts supplied by reference TRBV7-6 and TRBJ2-3, is GAGVSQSPRYKVTKRGQDVALRCDPISGHVSLYWYRQALGQGPEFLTYFNYEAQQDKSGLPNDRFSAERPEGSISTLTIQRTEQRDSAMYRCASSLGRWGRGTDTQYFGPGTRLTVL.

This clonotype has at least ten counts. This rearrangement joins TRBV30 to TRBJ2-7; D gene unclear. V dropped 5 bases and J dropped 1 base, with 6 bases sitting between them. The CDR3 is 11 residues long. CDR1 and CDR2 from the germline V gene are GTSNPN and SVGIG (reference sequence). CDR3 in amino acids: CAWGISYEQYF. The CDR3 DNA follows: TGTGCCTGGGGCATATCCTACGAGCAGTACTTC.

This clonotype was picked up a small number of times. The chain combines TRBV19 with TRBJ2-1; D is unresolved. The CDR3 runs 16 residues. V was trimmed by 5 bases and J by 6 bases, leaving 20 bases between them. Germline V lookup: CDR1 LNHDA, CDR2 SQIVND (reference sequence). The CDR3 is CASSGRSPGLTNEQFF. The CDR3 DNA is TGTGCCAGTAGTGGCCGGTCCCCCGGCCTTACCAATGAGCAGTTCTTC.

This clonotype appeared many times. The chain carries TRBV30 and TRBJ2-1, with 10 positions matching TRBD2. This CDR3 contains 14 residues. The germline V gene has CDR1 GTSNPN and CDR2 SVGIG (reference sequence). Trimming took 0 bases from V and 8 from J; bases not matched to a gene: 4. The DNA for the CDR3 is TGTGCCTGGAGTGTACTAGCGGGAAAGGATGAGCAGTTCTTC. Amino acids: CAWSVLAGKDEQFF.

This clonotype occurred a few times. The V and J genes are TRBV3-1 and TRBJ1-6; D is ambiguous. The length of the CDR3 is 15 residues. Trimming pared 0 bases from V and 5 bases from J, leaving 8 bases between. The V gene's germline CDR1 is LGHDT and CDR2 YNNKEL (reference sequence). CDR3 DNA sequence: TGTGCCAGCAGCCAAGACAGTAGAGATAATTCACCCCTCCACTTT. This codes for CASSQDSRDNSPLHF.

Ten or more counts support this clonotype. This rearrangement joins TRBV3-1 to TRBJ1-1, with D perhaps matching TRBD1 (5 bases). This CDR3 is 14 amino acids long. Trimming left V 3 bases short and J 4 bases short, with 12 bases between. Germline CDR1 LGHDT, CDR2 YNNKEL (reference sequence). The CDR3 sequence is CASSHEGISTEAFF. The CDR3 nucleotides read TGTGCCAGCAGCCATGAGGGGATAAGCACTGAAGCTTTCTTT. Full variable domain (missing parts from reference TRBV3-1 and TRBJ1-1): DTAVSQTPKYLVTQMGNDKSIKCEQNLGHDTMYWYKQDSKKFLKIMFSYNNKELIINETVPNRFSPKSPDKAHLNLHINSLELGDSAVYFCASSHEGISTEAFFGQGTRLTVV.